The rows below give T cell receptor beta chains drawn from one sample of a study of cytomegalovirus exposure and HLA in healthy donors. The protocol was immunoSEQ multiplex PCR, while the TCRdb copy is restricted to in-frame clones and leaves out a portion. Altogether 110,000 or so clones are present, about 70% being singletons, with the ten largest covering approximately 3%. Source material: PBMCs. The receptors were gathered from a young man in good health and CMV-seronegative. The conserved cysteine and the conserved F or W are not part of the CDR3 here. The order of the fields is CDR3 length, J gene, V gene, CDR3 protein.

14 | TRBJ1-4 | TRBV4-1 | ASSYPARQGDEKLF
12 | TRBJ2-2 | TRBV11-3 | ASSIDRGTGELF
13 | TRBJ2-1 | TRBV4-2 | ASSQDTSGSLQQF
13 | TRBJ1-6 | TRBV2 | ASMVGGGVDSPLH
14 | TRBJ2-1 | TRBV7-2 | ASSLATDSAYNEQF
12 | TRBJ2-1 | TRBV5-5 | ASSSRDRDNEQF
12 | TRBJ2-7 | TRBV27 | ASSQRQGGDEQY
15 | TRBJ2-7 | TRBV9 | ASSVSAGGSLVYEQY
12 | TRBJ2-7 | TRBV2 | ASSGRGPGYEQY
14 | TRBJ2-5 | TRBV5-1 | ASSLADWDSSETQY
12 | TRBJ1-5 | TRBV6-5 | ASSYGRGQQPQH
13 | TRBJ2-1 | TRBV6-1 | ASMPGQGTYNEQF
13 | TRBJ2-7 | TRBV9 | ASSVGTSGSYEQY
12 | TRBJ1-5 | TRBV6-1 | ASRAGDSNQPQH
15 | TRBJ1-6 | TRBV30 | AWSAIRTEKYNSPLH
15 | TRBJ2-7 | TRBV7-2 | ASSLGGLAGGRNEQY
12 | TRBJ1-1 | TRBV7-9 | ASSFRDRGREAF
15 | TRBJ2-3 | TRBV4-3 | ASSQGPGGSGTDTQY
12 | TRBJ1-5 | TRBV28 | ASSFQGIYQPQH
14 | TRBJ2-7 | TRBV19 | ASSTTGQGIDREQY
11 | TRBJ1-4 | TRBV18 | ASSPGPNEKLF
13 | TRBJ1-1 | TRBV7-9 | ASSRGTGLNTEAF
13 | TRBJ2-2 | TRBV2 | ASKGGNRDTGELF
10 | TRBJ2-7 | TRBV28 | ASSLPSRTAY
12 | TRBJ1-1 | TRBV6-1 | ASTLTGVNTEAF
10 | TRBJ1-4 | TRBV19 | ASSITDEKLF
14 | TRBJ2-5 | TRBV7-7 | ASSLGWTGGTETQY
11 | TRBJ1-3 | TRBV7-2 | ASSLAPPDTIY
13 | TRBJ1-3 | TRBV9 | ASSVGQAIGNTIY
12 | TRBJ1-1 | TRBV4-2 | ASSSPDRNTEAF
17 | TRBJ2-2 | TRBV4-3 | ASSQDWYSSAGGSGELF
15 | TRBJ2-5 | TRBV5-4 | ASSLISGGSSQETQY
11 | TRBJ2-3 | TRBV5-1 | ASRPPMTDTQY
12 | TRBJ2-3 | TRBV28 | ASSLVHSTDTQY
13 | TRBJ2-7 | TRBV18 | ASSPSSGQTYEQY
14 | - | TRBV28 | ASSHVGTGYTYEQY